This T cell receptor (beta chain) was recorded in a study of cytomegalovirus exposure and HLA in healthy donors. Whole-study context: Around 190 million T cells yielded 117 million unique TCR beta sequences, as an earlier analysis found. HLA-typed donors were the source of tens of millions of unique TCRs held in an early data release. Study-wide results and limits: One later analysis reportedly identified an Asian-associated ancestry cluster that showed fewer N-insertions than the roughly 620-donor mean.

CDR3 length: 16 amino acids. J gave up 2 bases and V 3 bases, and 4 bases lay outside the gene matches. Germline V gives CDR1 LNHNV, CDR2 YYDKDF (reference sequence). Note on this clone: What it binds is unknown.

With 60 Vbeta and 13 Jbeta primers, the PCR was carried out. Sequenced by immunoSEQ multiplex PCR; TCRdb stores in-frame clones only, minus some. The sample gives 150,000 to 200,000 clones, roughly 80% of which show up once; 3.4% is in the top ten. The sequence was collected from a man aged 35-49 years in good health and CMV-seropositive. The material sequenced was PBMCs. V usage is TRBV15 and J usage is TRBJ1-6; TRBD1 agrees at 7 bases. The CDR3, as DNA: TGTGCCACCAGCAGCGTTGGACAGGCCTATAATTCACCCCTCCACTTT. Protein product: CATSSVGQAYNSPLHF.